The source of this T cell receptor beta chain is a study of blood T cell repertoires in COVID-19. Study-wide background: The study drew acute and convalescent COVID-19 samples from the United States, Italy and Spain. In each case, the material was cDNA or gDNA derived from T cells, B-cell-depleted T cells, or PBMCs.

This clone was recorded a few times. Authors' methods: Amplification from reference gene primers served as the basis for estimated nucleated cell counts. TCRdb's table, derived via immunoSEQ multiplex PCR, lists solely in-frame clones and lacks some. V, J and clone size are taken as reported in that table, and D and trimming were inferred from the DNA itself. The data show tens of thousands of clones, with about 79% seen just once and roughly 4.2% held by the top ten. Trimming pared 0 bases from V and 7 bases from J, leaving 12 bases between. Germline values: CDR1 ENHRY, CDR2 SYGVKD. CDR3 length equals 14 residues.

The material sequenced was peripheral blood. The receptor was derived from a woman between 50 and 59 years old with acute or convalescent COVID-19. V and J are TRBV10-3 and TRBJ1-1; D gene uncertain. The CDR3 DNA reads TGTGCCATCAGTGAGTCGACCGGGATACTTGAAGCTTTCTTT. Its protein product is CAISESTGILEAFF.